The subject of this entry is one T cell receptor (beta chain). Its cognate antigen is unknown. The CDR3 covers 14 residues. Germline CDR1 SGHVS, CDR2 FNYEAQ. V lost 5 bases, J lost 9 bases, and 8 bases stayed unmatched. TCRdb recomputed calls from the reads with MiXCR, one row per CDR3 protein. Of 600,000 to 800,000 distinct CDR3 sequences detected, 20% to 25% appear once; the ten largest clones hold less than 9.5%. The sample originates from a study of T cell repertoires in cytomegalovirus infection. Study-wide background: Public TCR beta signatures provided an indication of both CMV infection and a matching HLA type. General study results and limits: There were HLA-C-restricted CMV-specific TCR beta clonotypes dominating the ex vivo response.

This receptor was obtained from a human donor in good health (CMV status not recorded). Some clones in this sample may be carry-over from other donors' samples. The sequencing sample was made of CD8+ T cells from PBMCs. The V and J genes are TRBV7-6 and TRBJ2-1; TRBD2 agrees at 9 bases. The CDR3 DNA is TGTGCCAGCAGCCCGAGGGCGGGGGGGAGTGAGCAGTTCTTC. Translating it yields CASSPRAGGSEQFF.